This TCR beta chain emerged from a study of cytomegalovirus exposure and HLA in healthy donors listed by TCRdb under 2017. Describing the broader study: According to an earlier analysis of 450 to 650 of the donors, about 180 million T cells yielded 117 million unique TCR beta sequences and 276 Gb of sequence data. Alongside the repertoire data, information on donor age, sex, ethnicity and CMV serostatus was compiled. Typing coverage differed by locus: A, B, C, DRB1 and DQB1 were typed in about 620-640 donors, DQA1 in roughly 500, DPA1 in 600 to 610, and DPB1 in around 490. A later genetic analysis used genome-wide SNP genotypes for about 60% of the roughly 700 donors, treating that subset as a discovery cohort. Besides the first cohort of hundreds of subjects, a separate validation cohort made up of roughly 120 different subjects was used. The study aimed to test whether cataloging public T cell receptors could reveal signatures of past pathogen exposure. High-throughput TCR immunosequencing, statistical association of individual TCRs with disease status, and machine learning were combined to predict cytomegalovirus infection status. HLA typing covered class I and class II loci at four-digit resolution. About 280 gigabases of sequencing data and around 80 million unique TCR sequences made up an early release that covered several hundred HLA-typed donors. The genetic ancestry cluster associated with self-reported Caucasian donors included 65% to 90% of the roughly 380 genotyped donors. Because of strong linkage in the cohort, 4 to 6 DR-DQ haplotypes were treated as single units for association and clustering. Across 398 genotyped donors of the cohort, an average of about 240,000 unique TCR beta nucleotide sequences per donor were sequenced, and 15% to 20% of those sequences were non-productive. In the later analysis, no new phenotypic data were used to find candidate immune exposures; instead, reliance was placed on TCR beta sequences and their occurrence across donors. A later analysis re-analyzed previously published TCR beta repertoires from about 730 donors and added high-resolution HLA genotyping to study TCR occurrence patterns. All discovery cohort repertoires had been generated on a single sequencing platform. In an earlier analysis of roughly 540 of the donors, high-throughput TCR beta sequencing was used to judge whether each TCR beta V gene segment behaved as functional or pseudogenic. The T cell repertoires of some 700 subjects were profiled by immunosequencing and related to cytomegalovirus serostatus. Broad study findings and their caveats: According to a later genetic analysis, donors in an Asian-associated ancestry cluster had fewer N-insertions in productive TCRs than the roughly 700-donor mean. When HLA alleles, especially DR and DQ, strongly co-occurred, attributing TCR associations to individual alleles was difficult. It was suggested by the authors that the approach could potentially be generalized to other disease states and immunological phenotypes. Some IMGT-functional V segments, including TRBV6-2 and TRBV6-3, could not be told apart with the 87-base-pair reads, so those segments were excluded. CMV serostatus was the only immune exposure information available for the cohort. A later analysis found that most CMV-associated TCR beta chains appeared HLA-restricted, with HLA associations seemingly driven largely by CMV exposure. An association between a missense DCLRE1C variant and V-gene and J-gene trimming of TCR beta chains was found in a later genetic analysis and replicated in an independent cohort. A further reported finding was that TCR beta sequences accurately predicted the HLA-A and HLA-B alleles for most subjects in the first cohort. In an earlier analysis of approximately 590 of the donors, most TCR beta V segments appeared in productive rearrangements about 87% or about 30% of the time, broadly matching IMGT annotations. Most TCR sequences were observed very rarely across donors, whereas some public TCRs were present in many individuals. In vitro tests confirmed that a few of the cytomegalovirus-associated TCR beta chains recognize cytomegalovirus antigens. A later analysis associated about 17,000 TCR beta sequences with specific HLA alleles at a false discovery rate of 0.05. A later analysis reported that several top co-occurrence clusters appeared linked to parvovirus B19, influenza, CMV and Epstein-Barr virus. In the study, 150 to 200 TCR beta chains were listed as associated with cytomegalovirus. In a later analysis, the rate of TCR association differed among HLA loci, with DRB1 alleles having the most associated TCRs and HLA-C alleles having the fewest. In a later analysis, HLA-associated TCR beta chains showed more clonal expansion and lower generation probabilities than non-associated chains that were equally common. The earlier analysis of approximately 590 of the donors excluded 15 to 20 rarely observed V segments, including chromosome 9 orphons, because counts were too low. Because some donors lacked HLA typing at each locus, the association tests relied only on the typed subset. Cytomegalovirus status was reported to be diagnosed by the classifier with high specificity and sensitivity in both the original and validation cohorts. Correlated functional status among segregating V segments might be attributable to linkage disequilibrium, but an unknown experimental factor could not be ruled out. Sequencing depth was assumed to be roughly uniform across donors in the presence/absence analyses, though that assumption may not hold. A cluster of highly shared sequence variants was judged likely to represent a technical artifact of the sequencing pipeline. In this cohort, only TCR beta chains were sequenced, and detectable features were limited by the absence of alpha or paired-chain data.

Library preparation employed the immunoSEQ multiplex PCR assay. For the multiplex PCR, a mixture combining 60 forward primers for TCR Vbeta segments and 13 reverse primers for TCR Jbeta segments was used. The CDR3 region of rearranged TCR beta genes was amplified from genomic DNA with a multiplex PCR assay. The amplified TCR beta libraries were sequenced on the Illumina HiSeq System as 87-base-pair reads. In the original analysis: A later analysis counted some 74 million unique TCR beta chains across the 666 repertoires, and approximately 11 million of these chains were shared by at least two donors. A nearest-neighbor algorithm error-corrected the raw reads and collapsed the reads into unique sequences, merging closely related sequences to remove PCR and sequencing errors. CDR3 sequences were aligned to IMGT reference sequences to assign V, D and J gene segments. For a sequence to be retained, at least a six-nucleotide match to both a V gene segment and a J gene segment was required. Rearrangements were classified as productive when the CDR3 lacked stop codons and remained in frame with V and J, and all other rearrangements were classified as non-productive. CDR3 was defined according to IMGT convention as the region running from the second conserved V-encoded cysteine to the conserved J-encoded phenylalanine. Sequences without an unambiguous match to a single V gene segment were excluded from the earlier analysis of 450 to 750 of the donors. An earlier analysis of a few hundred of the donors called V segments functional above 56.7% productive rearrangements and segregating when the between-donor standard deviation exceeded 5%. To diagnose cytomegalovirus status from the catalog of TCR beta chain sequences, a statistical classification framework was built. In a later analysis, V and J genes were assigned by comparing TCR nucleotide sequences against IMGT/GENE-DB human TR gene sequences. In a later analysis, CDR3 sequences and most-parsimonious VDJ recombination scenarios were assigned using the TCRdist pipeline. A later analysis defined each TCR beta chain by its CDR3 amino acid sequence plus V-gene family, and excluded reads lacking a unique V-gene family. A later analysis removed roughly 590 highly shared, low-generation-probability nucleotide sequences to deal with suspected cross-contamination and a sequencing artifact. A later analysis calculated a clonal expansion index for each public chain from normalized within-repertoire ranks of inferred template counts. A later analysis computed generation probabilities with a VDJ recombination model fitted to out-of-frame rearrangements, and checked the results against IGoR. In a later analysis, TCR-TCR, TCR-HLA and TCR-CMV co-occurrence was scored with hypergeometric tests, and a repertoire-size bias correction was applied to TCR pairs. In a later analysis, false discovery rates were estimated by permuting HLA or CMV assignments 20 times. In a later analysis, co-occurring TCRs were grouped using DBSCAN, and TCRdist sequence similarity was added for clustering within HLA-allele-positive subsets. For co-occurrence clustering, repertoires with fewer than 30,000 or more than 120,000 public chains were excluded, along with five or six repertoires with anomalous nucleotide sharing. Sourced from immuneACCESS, this table was stored by TCRdb with only in-frame sequences that have V and J called. A share of the clones is absent; for the studies checked, an unresolved V gene accounts for under half, and the remainder has no known explanation. The DNA was the basis for D and trimming; V, J and clone size are from that table. The sample contains about 110,000 clones, over 60% of them found a single time. Approximately 1.3% of the sample is in the top ten clones.

With respect to this clone: Its binding antigen is unknown. The input lacks base qualities; no much larger clone sits a single base away.

The cohort comprised approximately 700 healthy bone marrow donors. Cohort members were all nominally healthy when sampled, although unrecorded immune exposures were likely present. The donor was CMV seronegative and belonged to the group of more than 300 seronegative cohort members. Every donor gave a peripheral blood sample, and the peripheral blood mononuclear cells from that sample were used for TCR beta sequencing. Genomic DNA extraction from the blood cell samples was performed with the Qiagen DNeasy Blood Extraction Kit. As encoded in the germline V gene, CDR1 is SGHDN while CDR2 is FVKESK. The CDR3, cysteine through phenylalanine, is 16 amino acids long. Only CDR3 DNA is held: 48 bases, read in frame from base 1. Trimming leaves V shorter by 6 bases and J shorter by 0 bases, with the junction holding 7 bases beyond the gene matches.

The rearranged segments are TRBV14 and TRBJ1-4, with TRBD1 matching 7 junction bases. The receptor comes from a woman aged 25-40 years in good health and CMV-seronegative. Specimen: PBMCs. CDR3 loop: CASRLRDSPTNEKLFF. The DNA is TGTGCCAGCAGACTCCGGGACAGCCCAACTAATGAAAAACTGTTTTTT. This CDR3, with the reference TRBV14 and TRBJ1-4 proteins standing in past its ends, gives the full variable domain EAGVTQFPSHSVIEKGQTVTLRCDPISGHDNLYWYRRVMGKEIKFLLHFVKESKQDESGMPNNRFLAERTGGTYSTLKVQPAELEDSGVYFCASRLRDSPTNEKLFFGSGTQLSVL.